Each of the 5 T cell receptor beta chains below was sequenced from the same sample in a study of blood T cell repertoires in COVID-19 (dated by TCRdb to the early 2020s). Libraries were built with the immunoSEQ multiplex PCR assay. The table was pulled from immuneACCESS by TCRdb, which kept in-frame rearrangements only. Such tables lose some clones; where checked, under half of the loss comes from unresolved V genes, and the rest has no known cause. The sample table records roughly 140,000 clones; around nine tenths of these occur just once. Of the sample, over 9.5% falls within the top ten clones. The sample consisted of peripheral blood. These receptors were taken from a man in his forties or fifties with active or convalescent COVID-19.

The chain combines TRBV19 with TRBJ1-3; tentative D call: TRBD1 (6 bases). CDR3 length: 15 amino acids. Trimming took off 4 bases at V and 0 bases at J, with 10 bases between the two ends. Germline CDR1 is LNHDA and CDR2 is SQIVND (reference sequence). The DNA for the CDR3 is TGTGCCAGTAGTAGTGGGGACATCTCTGGAAACACCATATATTTT. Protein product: CASSSGDISGNTIYF.

In DNA, the CDR3 is TGTGCCAGCAGCGTAGAACCCAGGGGCGCGAGGTCCTACAATGAGCAGTTCTTC. It translates to CASSVEPRGARSYNEQFF. The chain is built from TRBV9 and TRBJ2-1, with D perhaps matching TRBD1 (6 bases). Trimming left V 0 bases short and J 1 base short, with 17 bases between. This CDR3 is built from 18 residues. The germline V gene has CDR1 SGDLS and CDR2 YYNGEE.

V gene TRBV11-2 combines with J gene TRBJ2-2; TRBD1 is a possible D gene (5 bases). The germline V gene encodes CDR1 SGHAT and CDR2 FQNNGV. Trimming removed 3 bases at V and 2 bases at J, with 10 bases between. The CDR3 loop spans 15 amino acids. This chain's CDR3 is CASSLRQPNTGELFF. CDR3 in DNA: TGTGCCAGCAGCTTGAGACAGCCAAACACCGGGGAGCTGTTTTTT.

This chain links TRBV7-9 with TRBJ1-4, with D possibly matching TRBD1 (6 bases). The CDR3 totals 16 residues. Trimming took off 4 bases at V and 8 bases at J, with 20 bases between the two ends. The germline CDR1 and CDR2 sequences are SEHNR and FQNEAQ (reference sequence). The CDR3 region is CASSSRRRGTNEKLFF. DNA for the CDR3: TGTGCCAGCAGCTCTCGCCGAAGGGGGACAAACGAAAAACTGTTTTTT.

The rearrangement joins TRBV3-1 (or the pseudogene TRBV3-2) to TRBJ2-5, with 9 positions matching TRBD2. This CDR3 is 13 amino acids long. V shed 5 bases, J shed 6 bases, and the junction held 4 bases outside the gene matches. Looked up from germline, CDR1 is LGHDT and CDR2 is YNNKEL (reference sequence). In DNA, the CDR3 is TGTGCCAGCAGCATGACTAGCGGACAGACCCAGTACTTC. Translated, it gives CASSMTSGQTQYF.